Shown below are 20 T cell receptor beta chains from a single sample sequenced in a study of cytomegalovirus exposure and HLA in healthy donors. Amplification used 60 Vbeta primers and 13 Jbeta primers. TCRdb's table, derived via immunoSEQ multiplex PCR, lists solely in-frame clones and lacks some. In the table there are around 150,000 clones, about 77% of which are singletons. The sequenced sample was PBMCs. All receptors derive from a woman aged 40 to 55 in good health and CMV-seropositive.

The chain carries TRBV6-1 and TRBJ1-4; D is unresolved. The CDR3 loop spans 18 amino acids. Between the trimmed V and J ends, which lost 3 bases and 5 bases, there was a span of 22 bases. CDR1 and CDR2 (germline): MNHNS, SASEGT. DNA for the CDR3: TGTGCCAGCAGTGACTGTCCAAGTCTCCTAGTCGACAATGAAAAACTGTTTTTT. Translated: CASSDCPSLLVDNEKLFF.

CDR3 sequence: CASSEGQSIPPLHF. Here the CDR3 DNA reads TGTGCCAGCAGCGAGGGACAGTCAATCCCACCCCTCCACTTT. The chain joins TRBV28 to TRBJ1-6, with 7 bases lining up with TRBD1. The CDR3 loop spans 14 amino acids. The trim removed 6 bases at V and 11 bases at J, leaving 10 bases unmatched. Per germline, CDR1 MDHEN and CDR2 SYDVKM.

This clone has only a few counts. V usage is TRBV9 and J usage is TRBJ2-3; possible D gene TRBD2, 6 bases. Germline V gives CDR1 SGDLS, CDR2 YYNGEE. The CDR3 sequence is 15 residues long. V gave up 0 bases and J gave up 0 bases, with 8 bases separating them. Here the CDR3 DNA reads TGTGCCAGCAGCGTAGGCGGGGAGAGCACAGATACGCAGTATTTT. Translated: CASSVGGESTDTQYF.

This rearrangement joins TRBV7-2 to TRBJ1-6, with D possibly being TRBD1 (6 bases). V lost 5 bases, J lost 10 bases, and 12 bases lay in between. CDR1 is SGHTA and CDR2 is FQGNSA in the germline V gene. CDR3 length: 13 residues. Here the CDR3 DNA reads TGTGCCAGCAGCCCGAGGACAGAATCACCCCTCCACTTT. Its protein product is CASSPRTESPLHF.

The V gene is TRBV5-1, the J gene TRBJ2-1, with 8 bases aligning to TRBD2. The ends lost 1 base at V and 10 bases at J; junction bases unmatched: 4. This CDR3 is 13 amino acids long. The germline V gene has CDR1 SGHRS and CDR2 YFSETQ. The CDR3 here is CASSLPASGEQFF. The CDR3 coding sequence is TGCGCCAGCAGCTTGCCGGCTAGCGGGGAGCAGTTCTTC.

The genes are TRBV6-5 and TRBJ2-7; D is undetermined. Germline CDR1 reads MNHEY; CDR2 reads SVGAGI. The CDR3 has 13 residues. Trimming took 5 bases from V and 4 from J, leaving 12 bases between them. The CDR3 coding sequence is TGTGCCAGCAGTCCGCCGGGTGGTTACGAGCAGTACTTC. It translates to CASSPPGGYEQYF.

CDR3 residues: CASSLFAGGPSDTQYF. The CDR3, as DNA: TGTGCCAGCAGCTTATTCGCGGGAGGGCCGTCAGATACGCAGTATTTT. This chain links TRBV7-8 with TRBJ2-3, with 9 bases matching TRBD2. The V segment lost 2 bases and the J segment 4 bases; nucleotides outside the gene matches: 7. This CDR3 is built from 16 residues. Germline loops: CDR1 SGHVS, CDR2 FQNEAQ.

This clone turned up a few times. This chain joins TRBV7-9 and TRBJ2-3, with 10 bases lining up with TRBD2. From germline, CDR1 is SEHNR and CDR2 FQNEAQ (reference sequence). The CDR3 spans 16 residues. V trimming: 5 bases; J trimming: 4 bases; junction bases outside the gene matches: 9. DNA for the CDR3: TGTGCCAGCAGCGTAGTGACTAGCGGGTACCCAGATACGCAGTATTTT. It specifies CASSVVTSGYPDTQYF.

The chain recombines TRBV6-5 with TRBJ2-3, with D uncertain. CDR1 is MNHEY, CDR2 SVGAGI, per germline. This CDR3 contains 14 residues. Trimming left V 0 bases short and J 4 bases short, with 8 bases between. The CDR3 loop reads CASSYSVNSDTQYF. The CDR3 nucleotides are TGTGCCAGCAGTTACTCCGTTAATTCAGATACGCAGTATTTT.

This clone was observed a few times. The V call is TRBV18, the J call TRBJ1-4; tentative D call: TRBD1 (6 bases). Germline loops: CDR1 KGHSH, CDR2 LQKENI. V was cut by 6 bases and J by 6 bases, with 11 bases left in between. This CDR3 comprises 13 residues. The CDR3 reads CASSRGMDEKLFF. The CDR3 DNA sequence: TGTGCCAGCTCTAGGGGGATGGATGAAAAACTGTTTTTT.

This clone was picked up a small number of times. This chain links TRBV28 with TRBJ2-1; 16 positions agree with TRBD2. This CDR3 has 17 residues. The J segment lost 7 bases and the V segment lost 4 bases, leaving 7 bases of the junction unmatched. Per the germline V gene, CDR1 is MDHEN and CDR2 is SYDVKM. CDR3 bases: TGTGCCAGCAGTTATGGGACTAGCGGGGGGGCGCGAAATGAGCAGTTCTTC. It translates to CASSYGTSGGARNEQFF.

The J gene is TRBJ1-6, the V gene TRBV30; D unresolved. The CDR3 has 12 residues. Looked up from germline, CDR1 is GTSNPN and CDR2 is SVGIG (reference sequence). CDR3 bases: TGTGGGAATGGAGGGATCGGTTCACCCCTCCACTTT. As protein: CGNGGIGSPLHF.

The chain has TRBV29-1 and TRBJ2-1, with D perhaps TRBD2 (6 bases). The V gene lost 7 bases and the J gene lost 7 bases, with 20 bases spanning the gap. Germline-derived CDR1 and CDR2 are SQVTM and ANQGSEA. CDR3 size: 14 residues. The CDR3, as DNA: TGCAGCGCCCGGGAAGCGGGCCCCAATAATGAGCAGTTCTTC. The encoded protein is CSAREAGPNNEQFF.

The CDR3 region is CASSLAGAAYNEQFF. The CDR3 coding sequence is TGTGCCAGCAGCTTAGCGGGGGCAGCTTACAATGAGCAGTTCTTC. The chain is built from TRBV7-9 and TRBJ2-1; TRBD1 is a possible D gene (6 bases). CDR1 is SEHNR, CDR2 FQNEAQ, per germline (reference sequence). V was clipped by 0 bases and J by 4 bases, with 10 bases between them. There are 15 residues in the CDR3.

For this clone: Other DNA sequences in this sample translate to the same CDR3. The chain combines TRBV7-8 with TRBJ1-5; D might be TRBD1 (5 bases). The CDR3 consists of 14 residues. Per the germline V gene, CDR1 is SGHVS and CDR2 is FQNEAQ. Trimming took 2 bases from V and 0 from J, leaving 5 bases between them. CDR3 sequence (DNA): TGTGCCAGCAGCTTACAGGGTAGCAATCAGCCCCAGCATTTT. It yields the protein CASSLQGSNQPQHF. The whole variable domain, filled in from reference TRBV7-8 and TRBJ1-5, reads GAGVSQSPRYKVAKRGQDVALRCDPISGHVSLFWYQQALGQGPEFLTYFQNEAQLDKSGLPSDRFFAERPEGSVSTLKIQRTQQEDSAVYLCASSLQGSNQPQHFGDGTRLSIL.

V gene TRBV9 combines with J gene TRBJ1-1; TRBD1 is a possible D gene (6 bases). In germline, CDR1 is SGDLS, CDR2 YYNGEE. V was clipped by 2 bases and J by 0 bases, with 14 bases between them. The CDR3 totals 16 residues. CDR3 DNA sequence: TGTGCCAGCAGCGTGACCGACAGGAGAGTGAACACTGAAGCTTTCTTT. It yields the protein CASSVTDRRVNTEAFF. The full variable domain, with the rest looked up from reference TRBV9 and TRBJ1-1, is DSGVTQTPKHLITATGQRVTLRCSPRSGDLSVYWYQQSLDQGLQFLIQYYNGEERAKGNILERFSAQQFPDLHSELNLSSLELGDSALYFCASSVTDRRVNTEAFFGQGTRLTVV.

On this clone: The sample contains more than one DNA sequence encoding this CDR3. This sequence joins TRBV5-1 and TRBJ2-2; D gene ambiguous. The CDR3 is made up of 14 amino acids. Between the trimmed V and J ends, which lost 0 bases and 2 bases, there was a span of 5 bases. Looked up from germline, CDR1 is SGHRS and CDR2 is YFSETQ. This chain's CDR3 is CASSLVVNTGELFF. CDR3 DNA sequence: TGCGCCAGCAGCTTGGTAGTAAACACCGGGGAGCTGTTTTTT.

The J gene is TRBJ1-2, the V gene TRBV7-2; no firm D call. V was pared by 5 bases and J by 8 bases, with 15 bases between. Per germline, CDR1 SGHTA and CDR2 FQGNSA. The CDR3 runs to 13 residues. The CDR3 sequence is CASSPDWRGGYTF. For the CDR3, the DNA is TGTGCCAGCAGCCCGGACTGGAGAGGCGGCTACACCTTC.

The CDR3 nucleotides are TGTGCCACCGAGGGTACCGGGACAGAGTCTTTCTTT. Amino acids: CATEGTGTESFF. This chain uses TRBV7-9 with TRBJ1-1; 7 bases are shared with TRBD1. The CDR3 is made up of 12 amino acids. Losses at the gene ends were 10 bases for V and 12 bases for J; bases not matched to a gene: 14. Germline V gene lookup returns CDR1 SEHNR and CDR2 FQNEAQ (reference sequence).

This sequence joins TRBV11-2 and TRBJ1-1; D gene ambiguous. The CDR3 consists of 14 residues. V was shortened by 3 bases and J by 5 bases, with 13 bases between the two germline ends. Germline CDR1 reads SGHAT; CDR2 reads FQNNGV. CDR3 in amino acids: CASSFNLGGTEAFF. CDR3 coding DNA: TGTGCCAGCAGCTTTAACCTCGGCGGAACTGAAGCTTTCTTT.